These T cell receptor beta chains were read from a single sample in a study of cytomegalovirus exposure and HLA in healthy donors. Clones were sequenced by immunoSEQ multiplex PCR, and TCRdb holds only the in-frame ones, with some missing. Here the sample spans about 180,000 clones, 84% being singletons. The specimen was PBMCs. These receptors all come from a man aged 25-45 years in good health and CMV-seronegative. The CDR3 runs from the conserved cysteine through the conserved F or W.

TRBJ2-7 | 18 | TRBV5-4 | CASSLDRMGRGITYEQYF
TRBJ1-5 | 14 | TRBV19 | CASSSKGASQPQHF
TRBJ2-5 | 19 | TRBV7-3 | CASSATGTSGSSGQETQYF
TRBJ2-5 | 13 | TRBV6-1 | CASSWDRQETQYF
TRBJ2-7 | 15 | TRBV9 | CASSVGLAGGYEQYF
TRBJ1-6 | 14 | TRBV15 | CATSRGGGGSPLHF
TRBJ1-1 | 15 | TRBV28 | CASSPPDRGNTEAFF
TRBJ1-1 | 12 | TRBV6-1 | CASSRGRTEAFF
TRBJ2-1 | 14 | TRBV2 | CASTGGLGNNEQFF
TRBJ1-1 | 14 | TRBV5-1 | CASRDGQAYTEAFF
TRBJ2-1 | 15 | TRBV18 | CASSPPLAGGEEQFF
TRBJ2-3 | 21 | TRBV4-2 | CASSQAGGGGSSGGEADTQYF
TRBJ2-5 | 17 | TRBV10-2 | CASSENGLAAYQETQYF
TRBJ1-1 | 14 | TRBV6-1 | CASSESGVRAEAFF
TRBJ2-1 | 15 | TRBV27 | CASRPDRGVYNEQFF
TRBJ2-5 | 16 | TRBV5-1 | CASSLGLAGMEETQYF
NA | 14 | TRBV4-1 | CASSQLTSSYEQYF
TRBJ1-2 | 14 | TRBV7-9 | CASSLDGPGEGYTF
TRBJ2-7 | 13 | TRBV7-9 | CSSSKREFYEQYF
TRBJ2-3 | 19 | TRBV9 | CASSSPRDRGLLSTDTQYF
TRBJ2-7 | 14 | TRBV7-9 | CAIDDTGGVDEQYF
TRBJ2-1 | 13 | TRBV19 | CASTPLDTNMQFF
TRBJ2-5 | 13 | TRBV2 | CASRTGEGETQYF
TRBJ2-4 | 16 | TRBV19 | CASSPPGGVAKNIQYF
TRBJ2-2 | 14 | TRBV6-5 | CASSTSGITGELFF
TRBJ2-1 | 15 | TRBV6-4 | CASSAVGTSDNEQFF
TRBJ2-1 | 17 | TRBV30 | CAWAPRTGGGGDNEQFF
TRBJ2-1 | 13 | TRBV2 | CASMTAGGDEQFF
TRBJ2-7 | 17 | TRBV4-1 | CASSQSPAGQGAYEQYF
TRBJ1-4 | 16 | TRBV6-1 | CASSDVGGTGSEKLFF
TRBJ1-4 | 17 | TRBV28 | CASTTNLRGQWEEKLFF
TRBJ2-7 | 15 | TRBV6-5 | CASSYSGSMASGQYF
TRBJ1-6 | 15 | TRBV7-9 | CASSLMRTANSPLHF
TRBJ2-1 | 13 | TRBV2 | CASSLGTSSEQFF
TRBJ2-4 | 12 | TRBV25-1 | CASTPGKNIQYF
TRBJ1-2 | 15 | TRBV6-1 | CASIGRREGVSGYTF
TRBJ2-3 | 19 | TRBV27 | CASSLIGQGERDRTDTQYF
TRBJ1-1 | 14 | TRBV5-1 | CASSLIGDGTEAFF
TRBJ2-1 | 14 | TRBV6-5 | CASSYLGLHNEQFF
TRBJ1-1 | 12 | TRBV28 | CASSFEYSEAFF
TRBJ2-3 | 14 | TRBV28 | CASSPLSLTDTQYF
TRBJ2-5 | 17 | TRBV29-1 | CSANGVRAQNLQETQYF
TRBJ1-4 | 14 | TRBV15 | CATSAGTTNEKLFF
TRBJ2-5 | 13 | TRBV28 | CASSPRTEETQYF
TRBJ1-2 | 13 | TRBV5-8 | CATLPPRNYGYTF
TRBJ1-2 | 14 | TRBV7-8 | CASSMGQGAEGYTF
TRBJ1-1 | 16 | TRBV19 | CASSIGSGTGGTEAFF
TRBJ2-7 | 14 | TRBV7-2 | CASNGGQGGYEQYF
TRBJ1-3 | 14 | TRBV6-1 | CASNVGGTGNTIYF
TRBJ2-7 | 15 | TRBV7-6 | CASSPRGQGLYEQYF
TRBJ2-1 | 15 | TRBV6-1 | CASSEARGGYNEQFF
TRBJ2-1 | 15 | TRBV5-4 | CASSLLAGVYNEQFF
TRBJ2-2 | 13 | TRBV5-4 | CAMGQEPTGELFF
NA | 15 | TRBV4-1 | CASSQETGQTYEQYF